Each of the 9 T cell receptor beta chains below was sequenced from the same sample in a study of STAT5B mutations in CD4+ large granular lymphocyte leukemia. This table comes from immunoSEQ multiplex PCR, and its TCRdb copy is limited to in-frame clones, with some not included. The data contain around 31,000 clones, roughly 72% of them singletons. Sequencing was done on a sample of CD4+ T cells from blood buffy coats. Source of these receptors: a human donor in good health.

The sample holds one count of this clone. V is TRBV5-1 and J is TRBJ2-3, with TRBD2 matching over 9 bases. CDR1 is SGHRS, CDR2 YFSETQ, per germline. The CDR3 is 15 residues long. The V and J ends lost 4 bases and 3 bases, in that order; junction bases with no gene match: 6. Written as DNA, the CDR3 is TGCGCCAGCAGCCCAGCTAGCGGGGTTACAGATACGCAGTATTTT. Protein product: CASSPASGVTDTQYF.

V usage is TRBV6-6 and J usage is TRBJ2-1; a weak D match, TRBD1 (5 bases). CDR3 length: 13 amino acids. The V end was cut by 5 bases, the J end by 7 bases, with 12 bases between. Germline V gene data show CDR1 as MNHNY and CDR2 as SVGAGI (reference sequence). The CDR3 spells CASSPRVLNEQFF. The CDR3 bases are TGTGCCAGCAGTCCCAGGGTTTTGAATGAGCAGTTCTTC.

V and J are TRBV2 and TRBJ1-1; 7 positions match TRBD1. This CDR3 comprises 17 residues. Trimming removed 2 bases from V and 0 bases from J; junction bases left unmatched: 9. The germline gives CDR1 SNHLY, CDR2 FYNNEI. CDR3 sequence reads: CASSERLGGRLNTEAFF. In DNA, the CDR3 is TGTGCCAGCAGTGAACGATTAGGGGGCAGGTTGAACACTGAAGCTTTCTTT.

In this sample, this clone turned up once. The J gene is TRBJ2-5, the V gene TRBV28, with D possibly TRBD1 on 6 matching bases. The V end was cut by 4 bases, the J end by 1 base, with 7 bases between. Germline V gives CDR1 MDHEN, CDR2 SYDVKM. The CDR3 has 13 amino acids. This CDR3 reads CASSSDSQETQYF. DNA of the CDR3: TGTGCCAGCAGTTCGGACAGCCAAGAGACCCAGTACTTC.

The rearrangement uses TRBV7-2 and TRBJ2-7, with D maybe TRBD2 (7 bases). Germline V CDR1 and CDR2: SGHTA, FQGNSA. This CDR3 has 16 residues. V lost 5 bases to trimming and J lost 7 bases, with 24 bases between them. The DNA for the CDR3 is TGTGCCAGCAGCGAGAGCGCGGGGGCGACCCTGAGTGAGCAGTACTTC. Its translation: CASSESAGATLSEQYF.

The rearrangement uses TRBV5-1 and TRBJ2-2, with unresolved D. The V gene's germline CDR1 is SGHRS and CDR2 YFSETQ. The CDR3 length is 16 residues. Trimming stripped 0 bases from V and 7 bases from J, with 16 bases between. The CDR3 DNA reads as TGCGCCAGCAGCTTGGTCCCCACAACGGCAGTCGGGGAGCTGTTTTTT. Translating it yields CASSLVPTTAVGELFF. Full variable domain (outside the CDR3, taken from reference TRBV5-1 and TRBJ2-2): KAGVTQTPRYLIKTRGQQVTLSCSPISGHRSVSWYQQTPGQGLQFLFEYFSETQRNKGNFPGRFSGRQFSNSRSEMNVSTLELGDSALYLCASSLVPTTAVGELFFGEGSRLTVL.

The rearrangement joins TRBV5-1 to TRBJ1-1; 11 bases map to TRBD1. With 4 bases clipped from V and 0 bases from J, the junction kept 11 bases outside the gene matches. The CDR3 runs 18 residues. Germline V gives CDR1 SGHRS, CDR2 YFSETQ. As DNA, the CDR3 is TGCGCCAGCAGCAGAGGGACCGGGACAGGGGGTATGAACACTGAAGCTTTCTTT. Its protein product is CASSRGTGTGGMNTEAFF.

In its sample, this clone was seen a few times. The rearrangement links TRBV5-4 to TRBJ2-7, with 10 positions matching TRBD1. The V and J ends lost 4 bases and 1 base, in that order; junction bases with no gene match: 5. This CDR3 is built from 15 residues. Germline V gives CDR1 SGHNT, CDR2 YYREEE (reference sequence). Here the CDR3 reads CASSRDRGQSYEQYF. The DNA of the CDR3 is TGTGCCAGCAGCAGAGACAGGGGGCAATCCTACGAGCAGTACTTC.

The rearrangement links TRBV4-3 to TRBJ2-3; 11 bases fit TRBD2. The V and J ends lost 6 bases and 0 bases, in that order; junction bases with no gene match: 2. The CDR3 runs to 15 residues. Germline CDR1 reads LGHNA; CDR2 reads YSLEER. The CDR3 loop is CASSPSGGSTDTQYF. The CDR3 coding sequence is TGCGCCAGCAGTCCTAGCGGGGGGAGCACAGATACGCAGTATTTT.